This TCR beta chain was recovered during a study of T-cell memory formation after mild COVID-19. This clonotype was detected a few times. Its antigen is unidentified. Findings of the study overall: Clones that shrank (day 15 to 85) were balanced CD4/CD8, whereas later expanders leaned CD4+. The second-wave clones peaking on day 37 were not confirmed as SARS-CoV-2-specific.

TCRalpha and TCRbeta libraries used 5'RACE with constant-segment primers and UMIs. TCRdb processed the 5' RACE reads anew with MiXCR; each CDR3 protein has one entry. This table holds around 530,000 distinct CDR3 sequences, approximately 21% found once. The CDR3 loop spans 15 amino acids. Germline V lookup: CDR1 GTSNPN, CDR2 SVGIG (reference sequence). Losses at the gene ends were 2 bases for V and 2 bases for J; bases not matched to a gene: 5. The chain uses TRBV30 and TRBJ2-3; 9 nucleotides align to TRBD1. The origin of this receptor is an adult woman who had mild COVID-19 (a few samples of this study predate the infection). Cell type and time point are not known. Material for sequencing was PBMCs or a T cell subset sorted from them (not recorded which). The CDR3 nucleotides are TGTGCCTGGAGTAACGGGGACAGGGACACAGATACGCAGTATTTT. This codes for CAWSNGDRDTDTQYF.